These T cell receptor beta chains were read from a single sample in a study of metastatic and nonmetastatic thyroid tumors. Using MiXCR, TCRdb reanalyzed the PCR reads. The repertoire has fewer than 35,000 clones, over 12% of them found once; the top ten carry under 20%. The sample consisted of blood. The receptors come from a male donor with papillary thyroid cancer or a benign thyroid nodule (not recorded which). Some clones in this sample may be carry-over from other donors' samples. Both conserved end residues are part of each CDR3. Each record gives: J gene, clone size, D gene, V gene, CDR3 protein, CDR3 DNA. A D gene is named only where the DNA matches it firmly. Only some rows state a clone size, as once, few, many or a class for expanded clones.

TRBJ1-6 NA NA TRBV4-3 CASSQEHLGGGSPLHF TGCGCCAGCAGCCAAGAGCACTTGGGTGGCGGTTCACCCCTCCACTTT
TRBJ2-3 medium-sized NA TRBV12-3/TRBV12-4 CASSLDRTDTQYF TGTGCCAGCAGTTTGGACCGGACAGATACGCAGTATTTT
TRBJ2-3 medium-sized TRBD2 TRBV10-2 CASSEPGTSQDTQYF TGCGCCAGCAGTGAGCCCGGGACTAGCCAAGATACGCAGTATTTT
TRBJ2-1 many TRBD2 TRBV9 CASSVAHNAGGPGEQFF TGTGCCAGCAGCGTAGCCCACAATGCGGGAGGGCCAGGGGAGCAGTTCTTC
TRBJ2-3 NA NA TRBV13 CASSSGVTDTQYF TGTGCCAGCAGCTCAGGGGTCACAGATACGCAGTATTTT
TRBJ1-1 many NA TRBV30 CAWSLTVQADTEAFF TGTGCCTGGAGCCTTACCGTACAGGCGGACACTGAAGCTTTCTTT
TRBJ2-2 many TRBD2 TRBV11-1 CASSPVGLAETGELFF TGTGCCAGCAGCCCGGTAGGCCTAGCGGAAACCGGGGAGCTGTTTTTT
TRBJ2-7 once TRBD2 TRBV5-4 CASSRTSGPMTYEQYF TGTGCCAGCAGCCGAACTAGCGGGCCTATGACCTACGAGCAGTACTTC
TRBJ2-5 many TRBD2 TRBV6-2/TRBV6-3 CASRQDPGLAGGPQETQYF TGTGCCAGCAGACAAGACCCGGGACTAGCGGGAGGGCCGCAAGAGACCCAGTACTTC
TRBJ1-2 medium-sized NA TRBV12-3/TRBV12-4 CASSFSGRFSYGYTF TGTGCCAGCAGTTTTTCGGGGCGCTTCTCCTATGGCTACACCTTC
TRBJ2-3 many NA TRBV20-1 CSARGLTGEGTDTQYF TGCAGTGCTAGAGGGCTTACGGGAGAGGGTACAGATACGCAGTATTTT
TRBJ2-5 NA NA TRBV6-2/TRBV6-3 CASKGGGLQDTQYF TGTGCCAGCAAGGGGGGGGGGTTACAAGATACCCAGTACTTC
TRBJ2-1 NA NA TRBV6-2/TRBV6-3 CASRSLRAGGPSSYNEQFF TGTGCCAGCAGGTCCTTGAGAGCAGGAGGCCCCAGCTCATACAATGAGCAGTTCTTC
TRBJ1-2 NA NA TRBV7-2 CASCLYRRPEGYTF TGTGCCAGCTGCTTATACAGGCGCCCCGAGGGCTACACCTTC
TRBJ2-7 few TRBD2 TRBV20-1 CSGAGGDRYEQYF TGCAGTGGGGCGGGAGGGGATCGCTACGAGCAGTACTTC
TRBJ1-6 many NA TRBV30 CAWGSPSPLHF TGTGCCTGGGGGTCCCCTTCACCCCTCCACTTT
TRBJ2-3 NA NA TRBV7-3 CASSLMGGGGLADTQYF TGTGCCAGCAGCTTAATGGGCGGAGGAGGGCTAGCAGATACGCAGTATTTT
TRBJ2-7 NA NA TRBV11-3 CASRSTRGTYEQYF TGTGCCAGCAGATCTACTAGAGGGACGTACGAGCAGTACTTC
TRBJ1-1 few NA TRBV12-3/TRBV12-4 CASTQGEATEAFF TGTGCCAGCACCCAGGGAGAGGCCACTGAAGCTTTCTTT
TRBJ1-4 many NA TRBV20-1 CSARGGGGEKLFF TGCAGTGCTAGAGGGGGAGGCGGTGAAAAACTGTTTTTT
TRBJ2-7 few TRBD2 TRBV28 CASSPIHTSGREAYEQYF TGTGCCAGCAGCCCAATTCACACTAGCGGGAGGGAGGCCTACGAGCAGTACTTC
TRBJ2-6 medium-sized NA TRBV6-1 CASSNKGSSGANVLTF TGTGCCAGCTCCAACAAGGGCTCCTCTGGGGCCAACGTCCTGACTTTC
TRBJ2-3 many NA TRBV10-3 CAISTTSGVSDTQYF TGTGCCATCAGTACAACATCCGGAGTTTCCGATACGCAGTATTTT
TRBJ2-5 many TRBD1 TRBV29-1 CSVGQTGYQETQYF TGCAGCGTTGGGCAGACAGGGTACCAAGAGACCCAGTACTTC
TRBJ1-2 many NA TRBV6-1 CASSPGGSTRGYTF TGTGCCAGCAGCCCGGGGGGGAGTACGAGGGGCTACACCTTC
TRBJ1-4 few NA TRBV12-5 CASGIGRFMFF TGTGCTAGTGGGATCGGGAGGTTCATGTTTTTT
TRBJ2-1 many TRBD2 TRBV18 CASSMGLAGNEQFF TGTGCCAGCTCTATGGGACTAGCGGGCAATGAGCAGTTCTTC
TRBJ1-3 many NA TRBV2 CASSDREGNTIYF TGTGCCAGCAGTGATCGGGAGGGAAACACCATATATTTT
TRBJ2-7 many NA TRBV19 CASSISWGGSYEQYF TGTGCCAGTAGTATTAGCTGGGGTGGCTCCTACGAGCAGTACTTC
TRBJ1-5 many TRBD1 TRBV19 CASSIGRQGIQPQHF TGTGCCAGTAGTATCGGTCGACAGGGGATTCAGCCCCAGCATTTT
TRBJ2-7 NA TRBD1 TRBV28 CASSLSQGAQSEQYF TGTGCCAGCAGTTTATCGCAGGGGGCGCAGAGCGAGCAGTACTTC
TRBJ2-3 many TRBD1 TRBV18 CASADQGVFGNTQYF TGTGCCAGCGCCGACCAGGGGGTGTTTGGAAATACGCAGTATTTT
TRBJ1-5 many TRBD1 TRBV27 CASTADLDRNQPQHF TGTGCCAGCACCGCCGACCTGGACAGGAATCAGCCCCAGCATTTT
TRBJ2-2 many TRBD2 TRBV11-2 CASSQREPDTGELFF TGTGCCAGCAGCCAGCGGGAGCCTGACACCGGGGAGCTGTTTTTT
TRBJ2-7 many NA TRBV27 CASSRQGYEQYF TGTGCCAGCAGTCGGCAGGGCTACGAGCAGTACTTC
TRBJ2-3 NA NA TRBV5-4 CASSPSVDLQDTQYF TGTGCCAGCAGTCCATCCGTTGATCTTCAAGATACGCAGTATTTT
TRBJ1-6 once NA TRBV5-1 CASSRQERYYNSPLHF TGCGCCAGCAGCCGACAGGAAAGATACTATAATTCACCCCTCCACTTT
TRBJ1-1 few NA TRBV7-2 CASSLQGRTEAFF TGTGCCAGCAGCTTACAGGGGAGGACTGAAGCTTTCTTT
TRBJ2-2 many NA TRBV27 CASSLIGATSNTGELFF TGTGCCAGCAGTTTAATCGGGGCGACCTCGAACACCGGGGAGCTGTTTTTT
TRBJ2-3 many NA TRBV5-1 CASSLQDTQYF TGCGCCAGCAGCTTGCAGGATACGCAGTATTTT
TRBJ2-7 many NA TRBV5-1 CASSLSWRYEQYF TGCGCCAGCAGCTTGAGTTGGCGATACGAGCAGTACTTC
TRBJ2-7 medium-sized TRBD1 TRBV12-3/TRBV12-4 CASSFGTGKGEQYF TGTGCCAGCAGTTTTGGGACAGGGAAAGGCGAGCAGTACTTC
TRBJ1-2 many NA TRBV2 CASSGQYGWNTF TGTGCCAGCAGTGGGCAGTACGGATGGAACACCTTC
TRBJ1-6 NA NA TRBV9 CAGSVEAGYNSPIHF TGTGCCGGCAGCGTAGAGGCAGGGTATAATTCACCAATCCACTTT
TRBJ2-7 many TRBD2 TRBV11-3 CASSRGLPGGQYF TGTGCCAGCAGCCGGGGACTACCCGGGGGGCAGTACTTC
TRBJ2-1 medium-sized NA TRBV5-4 CASSLGVPGTHDSYNEQFF TGTGCCAGCAGCTTGGGTGTCCCTGGGACTCACGACTCCTACAATGAGCAGTTCTTC
TRBJ2-2 NA NA TRBV28 CANSLYGGGKGTVELFF TGTGCCAACAGTTTATACGGGGGCGGGAAAGGCACCGTGGAGCTGTTTTTT
TRBJ2-3 few TRBD2 TRBV6-2/TRBV6-3 CASSYSAGDTDTQYF TGTGCCAGCAGTTACTCGGCGGGGGACACAGATACGCAGTATTTT
TRBJ2-1 many NA TRBV5-1 CASSLELSEQFF TGCGCCAGCAGCTTGGAACTCTCTGAGCAGTTCTTC
TRBJ1-3 many NA TRBV4-1 CASSLRVPPAGNTIYF TGCGCCAGCAGCCTACGCGTTCCACCCGCTGGAAACACCATATATTTT
TRBJ2-2 many NA TRBV10-3 CAISETLISANTGELFF TGTGCCATCAGTGAGACTCTAATAAGCGCGAACACCGGGGAGCTGTTTTTT
TRBJ2-3 many TRBD1 TRBV20-1 CSGDSGGVDTQYF TGCAGTGGAGATTCAGGGGGCGTAGATACGCAGTATTTT
TRBJ2-1 many NA TRBV5-8 CASSLVPASSYNEQFF TGTGCCAGCAGCTTAGTCCCAGCTAGCTCCTACAATGAGCAGTTCTTC
TRBJ1-2 many NA TRBV5-6 CASRQSGSGGYTF TGTGCCAGCCGCCAGAGTGGATCGGGCGGCTACACCTTC
TRBJ2-7 many NA TRBV19 CASSGLDLYEQYF TGTGCCAGTAGCGGACTTGACCTCTACGAGCAGTACTTC
TRBJ2-7 many TRBD2 TRBV9 CASSVGGISNEQYF TGTGCCAGCAGCGTCGGGGGGATCTCCAACGAGCAGTACTTC
TRBJ2-3 NA TRBD2 TRBV5-1 CASSGGGTDTQYF TGCGCCAGCAGCGGGGGAGGGACAGATACGCAGTATTTT